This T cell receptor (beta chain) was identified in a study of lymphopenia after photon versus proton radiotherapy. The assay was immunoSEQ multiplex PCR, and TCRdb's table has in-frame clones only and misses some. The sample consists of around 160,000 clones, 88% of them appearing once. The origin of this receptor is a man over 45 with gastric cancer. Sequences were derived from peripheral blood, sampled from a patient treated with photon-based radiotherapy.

Here the CDR3 reads CASSIVPVGVAGSGTGELFF. In DNA form, the CDR3 reads TGTGCCAGTAGTATAGTCCCCGTCGGGGTAGCGGGGAGTGGAACCGGGGAGCTGTTTTTT. The chain couples TRBV19 to TRBJ2-2; 8 nucleotides match TRBD2. This CDR3 has 20 residues. Per germline, CDR1 LNHDA and CDR2 SQIVND (reference sequence). Trimming removed 1 base from V and 5 bases from J; junction bases left unmatched: 18.